This T cell receptor beta chain is from a study of blood T cells in healthy people across ages. Each donor supplied ten milliliters of peripheral blood. Through a sample-barcoded 5' primer and a J-beta primer mix, a second PCR was run for roughly 7 to 11 cycles. Each CDR3 protein is one row after TCRdb ran MiXCR on the 5' RACE reads. The sample gives fewer than 900,000 distinct CDR3 sequences, around 49% of which show up once; roughly 30% is in the top ten. The CDR3 runs to 13 residues. Trimming removed 3 bases at V and 5 bases at J, with 9 bases between. Germline V gene sequence: CDR1 MNHNS, CDR2 SASEGT.

This TCR derives from an older woman in good health. V is TRBV6-1 and J is TRBJ2-3; no firm D call. Sequencing was carried out using blood. This chain's CDR3 is CASSDQDGDTQYF. In DNA form, the CDR3 reads TGTGCCAGCAGTGACCAAGATGGAGATACGCAGTATTTT.